Each of the 17 T cell receptor beta chains below was sequenced from the same sample in a study of lymphopenia after photon versus proton radiotherapy. Measured with immunoSEQ multiplex PCR; TCRdb has only the in-frame clones, and not every one. This sample carries about 29,000 clones, 87% of them seen once, and the ten largest clones take about 50%. The source material was peripheral blood, sampled from a patient treated with proton-based radiotherapy. These receptor sequences come from a woman aged 55-75 years with cholangiocarcinoma. Some clones in this sample may be carry-over from other donors' samples.

The chain recombines TRBV7-6 with TRBJ2-3; no clear D gene. V was cut by 8 bases and J by 2 bases, with 5 bases left in between. CDR3 size: 11 residues. Looked up from germline, CDR1 is SGHVS and CDR2 is FNYEAQ. The CDR3 region has the DNA TGTGCCAGCGGGAACACAGATACGCAGTATTTT. Its translation: CASGNTDTQYF.

The CDR3 DNA follows: TGTGCCAGCAGTGACCCGACGGACCACTATGGCTACACCTTC. This translates into CASSDPTDHYGYTF. This chain connects TRBV2 to TRBJ1-2; D unresolved. CDR1 is SNHLY, CDR2 FYNNEI, per germline. The germline V and J ends were trimmed by 3 bases and 3 bases, with 11 bases remaining between them. The CDR3 loop spans 14 amino acids.

V gene TRBV7-2 combines with J gene TRBJ2-1, with D unclear. The germline V gene has CDR1 SGHTA and CDR2 FQGNSA. V was clipped by 1 base and J by 9 bases, with 10 bases between them. The CDR3 is 13 amino acids. CDR3 loop: CASSLEVSFEQFF. The CDR3 region has the DNA TGTGCCAGCAGCTTAGAAGTTTCTTTTGAGCAGTTCTTC. Variable domain in full (rest from reference TRBV7-2 and TRBJ2-1): GAGVSQSPSNKVTEKGKDVELRCDPISGHTALYWYRQSLGQGLEFLIYFQGNSAPDKSGLPSDRFSAERTGGSVSTLTIQRTQQEDSAVYLCASSLEVSFEQFFGPGTRLTVL.

This clone showed up just once. The V call is TRBV2, the J call TRBJ2-7, with 7 bases matching TRBD1. The J segment lost 4 bases and the V segment lost 4 bases, leaving 4 bases of the junction unmatched. The CDR3 consists of 13 residues. The V gene's germline CDR1 is SNHLY and CDR2 FYNNEI. CDR3 in amino acids: CASSVAGGYEQYF. In nucleotides, the CDR3 is TGTGCCAGCAGTGTAGCAGGGGGATACGAGCAGTACTTC.

The CDR3 is CASSLVHTGELFF. The CDR3 DNA follows: TGTGCCAGCAGCCTAGTCCACACCGGGGAGCTGTTTTTT. The chain has TRBV11-2 and TRBJ2-2; D is undetermined. The CDR3 spans 13 residues. V lost 5 bases, J lost 3 bases, and 7 bases lay in between. CDR1 is SGHAT, CDR2 FQNNGV, per germline.

This chain joins TRBV7-2 and TRBJ2-4; 7 positions match TRBD1. The V gene end was trimmed by 5 bases and the J gene end by 0 bases; junction bases not matched to a gene: 7. The germline gives CDR1 SGHTA, CDR2 FQGNSA. This CDR3 region has 16 residues. CDR3 amino acids: CASSPDRVLAKNIQYF. The CDR3 DNA reads as TGTGCCAGCAGCCCAGACAGGGTTCTAGCCAAAAACATTCAGTACTTC.

The chain combines TRBV29-1 with TRBJ1-1; the D gene is possibly TRBD1 (6 bases). Trimming cost V 2 bases and J 1 base, with 11 bases left between them. Per the germline V gene, CDR1 is SQVTM and CDR2 is ANQGSEA. CDR3 length: 14 residues. The CDR3 bases are TGCAGCGTTGAAATGACAGGACCGAACACTGAAGCTTTCTTT. Protein product: CSVEMTGPNTEAFF.

This chain connects TRBV7-9 to TRBJ2-3; D is unclear. The CDR3 is made up of 14 amino acids. Germline CDR1 is SEHNR and CDR2 is FQNEAQ (reference sequence). V was trimmed by 10 bases and J by 0 bases, leaving 14 bases between them. DNA for the CDR3: TGTGCCACCCACCGTTTAACTAGCACAGATACGCAGTATTTT. It specifies CATHRLTSTDTQYF. Combining the CDR3 with reference TRBV7-9 and TRBJ2-3 gives the whole variable domain DTGVSQNPRHKITKRGQNVTFRCDPISEHNRLYWYRQTLGQGPEFLTYFQNEAQLEKSRLLSDRFSAERPKGSFSTLEIQRTEQGDSAMYLCATHRLTSTDTQYFGPGTRLTVL.

In its sample, this clone was seen a few times. V gene TRBV7-9 combines with J gene TRBJ2-7; possible D gene TRBD1, 5 bases. The CDR3 is made up of 16 amino acids. V shed 6 bases and J shed 2 bases, with 20 bases lying between them. Germline CDR1 and CDR2: SEHNR and FQNEAQ (reference sequence). The CDR3 bases are TGTGCCAGCAGTTCCACAGGTGCCCTACGTGCCTACGAGCAGTACTTC. Translation: CASSSTGALRAYEQYF.

This clone was counted a few times. This sequence joins TRBV9 and TRBJ2-3; the D is unclear. Deletions cut 3 bases from V and 0 bases from J, with 11 bases between. The CDR3 extends over 15 amino acids. The V gene's germline CDR1 is SGDLS and CDR2 YYNGEE. The CDR3 reads CASSDIGYSTDTQYF. DNA for the CDR3: TGTGCCAGCAGCGATATAGGTTATAGCACAGATACGCAGTATTTT.

This clone was seen once. The chain recombines TRBV5-1 with TRBJ1-1, with 11 bases matching TRBD1. The CDR3 is 16 amino acids. Germline loops: CDR1 SGHRS, CDR2 YFSETQ. The trim removed 4 bases at V and 1 base at J, leaving 6 bases unmatched. The CDR3 DNA is TGCGCCAGCAGCACATGGACAGGGGGCAAGAACACTGAAGCTTTCTTT. Translated, it gives CASSTWTGGKNTEAFF.

The chain couples TRBV7-8 to TRBJ2-1; a possible D gene is TRBD2 (6 bases). The germline V and J ends were trimmed by 1 base and 0 bases, with 10 bases remaining between them. The germline CDR1 and CDR2 sequences are SGHVS and FQNEAQ. The CDR3 sequence is 16 residues long. The CDR3 region is CASSLGVAVSYNEQFF. The CDR3 region has the DNA TGTGCCAGCAGCTTAGGCGTAGCGGTCTCCTACAATGAGCAGTTCTTC.

The genes are TRBV10-2 and TRBJ2-1; TRBD2 aligns across 7 bases. This CDR3 has 14 amino acids. Trimming removed 8 bases from V and 0 bases from J; junction bases left unmatched: 4. CDR1 WSHSY and CDR2 SAAADI come from the germline V gene. This chain's CDR3 is CASGGGSSYNEQFF. The CDR3 DNA reads as TGCGCCAGCGGTGGCGGGAGCTCCTACAATGAGCAGTTCTTC.

The DNA for the CDR3 is TGTGCCAGCAGCCTTCTCCCCCAGCAAATCTACGAGCAGTACTTC. Translation: CASSLLPQQIYEQYF. The chain carries TRBV5-4 and TRBJ2-7, with unresolved D. CDR1 and CDR2 (germline): SGHNT, YYREEE (reference sequence). The CDR3 sequence is 15 residues long. V lost 4 bases to trimming and J lost 3 bases, with 17 bases between them.

V gene TRBV15 combines with J gene TRBJ1-1; TRBD1 matches 11 bases. J was trimmed by 6 bases and V by 5 bases; bases with no gene match: 8. Per the germline V gene, CDR1 is LNHNV and CDR2 is YYDKDF (reference sequence). This CDR3 is 15 amino acids long. The CDR3 DNA reads as TGTGCCACCAGCCCAGGGACAGGGGGGAGAGCTGAAGCTTTCTTT. Translation gives CATSPGTGGRAEAFF.

CDR3 sequence reads: CASSPWDTGELFF. Written as DNA, the CDR3 is TGTGCCAGCAGCCCCTGGGACACCGGGGAGCTGTTTTTT. The V gene is TRBV7-9, the J gene TRBJ2-2; D is unclear. The CDR3 covers 13 residues. The V end was cut by 5 bases, the J end by 3 bases, with 7 bases between. CDR1 and CDR2 (germline): SEHNR, FQNEAQ (reference sequence).

This clone was detected once. The genes are TRBV7-2 and TRBJ2-7, with D perhaps matching TRBD2 (6 bases). Germline V gives CDR1 SGHTA, CDR2 FQGNSA. V was trimmed by 5 bases and J by 9 bases, leaving 14 bases between them. The CDR3 is 12 residues long. The chain's CDR3 is CASSPDRGGQYF. The CDR3 region has the DNA TGTGCCAGCAGCCCTGATAGGGGAGGGCAGTACTTC.